These 16 T cell receptor beta chains were all obtained from the same sample, sequenced in a study of Graves' ophthalmopathy and Graves' hyperthyroidism. RNA served as the template for amplifying TCR beta CDR3 regions. Second-round multiplex PCR followed a first-round RT-PCR using HTBI primers. MiXCR, applied by TCRdb to the multiplex PCR reads, yields one record per CDR3 protein. The sample has more than 150,000 distinct CDR3 sequences, 30% to 45% seen once. Sequencing was done on a sample of peripheral blood. The receptors derive from a woman between 40 and 50 years old with Graves' ophthalmopathy.

V gene TRBV6-2 or TRBV6-3 combines with J gene TRBJ2-4, with a weak D call TRBD1 (6 bases). V was cut by 2 bases and J by 5 bases, with 16 bases left in between. CDR3 length: 16 amino acids. Germline V gives CDR1 MNHEY, CDR2 SVGEGT. The CDR3 sequence is CASSYRTVGVENIQYF. The CDR3 DNA is TGTGCCAGCAGTTACCGGACAGTCGGTGTCGAAAACATTCAGTACTTC.

This clonotype has a count of ten or more. The V and J genes are TRBV5-1 and TRBJ1-1; 7 bases match TRBD1. This CDR3 contains 13 residues. Trimming took 2 bases from V and 4 from J; bases not matched to a gene: 2. CDR1 and CDR2 from the germline V gene are SGHRS and YFSETQ. The CDR3 DNA reads TGCGCCAGCAGCTTTACAGGGGCCACTGAAGCTTTCTTT. It codes for CASSFTGATEAFF.

This clonotype was observed many times. The chain employs TRBV7-2 and TRBJ1-2; 8 nucleotides match TRBD1. The germline CDR1 and CDR2 sequences are SGHTA and FQGNSA. V lost 5 bases to trimming and J lost 7 bases; unmatched junction nucleotides: 12. CDR3 length: 15 residues. The CDR3 loop reads CASSETGAVSGGYTF. For the CDR3, the DNA is TGTGCCAGCAGCGAGACAGGGGCCGTCTCGGGTGGCTACACCTTC. Combining the CDR3 with reference TRBV7-2 and TRBJ1-2 gives the whole variable domain GAGVSQSPSNKVTEKGKDVELRCDPISGHTALYWYRQSLGQGLEFLIYFQGNSAPDKSGLPSDRFSAERTGGSVSTLTIQRTQQEDSAVYLCASSETGAVSGGYTFGSGTRLTVV.

This clonotype was picked up many times. The gene calls are TRBV30 and TRBJ1-1; 11 bases fit TRBD1. CDR1 and CDR2 from the germline V gene are GTSNPN and SVGIG (reference sequence). Unmatched junction bases numbered 13, after V lost 0 bases and J lost 4 bases. This CDR3 contains 18 residues. The CDR3 is CAWSVHPRTGGFITEAFF. The DNA for the CDR3 is TGTGCCTGGAGTGTACATCCCCGGACAGGGGGCTTTATCACTGAAGCTTTCTTT.

This clonotype appeared a single time. This chain uses TRBV12-3 or TRBV12-4 with TRBJ2-7, with D possibly matching TRBD1 (6 bases). V was pared by 7 bases and J by 4 bases, with 17 bases between. The CDR3 has 14 residues. CDR3 loop: CASTPWYRAYEQYF. The CDR3 nucleotides read TGTGCCAGCACCCCGTGGTACAGGGCTTACGAGCAGTACTTC.

The table lists this clonotype with many counts. The J gene is TRBJ2-2, the V gene TRBV6-2 or TRBV6-3, with D unclear. This CDR3 has 13 amino acids. Trimming took 6 bases from V and 9 from J, leaving 14 bases between them. Germline assignment: CDR1 MNHEY and CDR2 SVGEGT. CDR3 sequence: CASSVIAGRELFF. The CDR3 DNA follows: TGTGCCAGCAGCGTGATAGCCGGCCGGGAGCTGTTTTTT.

This clonotype was detected ten times or more. This chain joins TRBV28 and TRBJ2-7, with 14 bases lining up with TRBD2. Germline CDR1 MDHEN, CDR2 SYDVKM. After removal of 6 bases from V and 1 base from J, the junction contained 8 bases not matched to a gene. This CDR3 is 17 amino acids long. CDR3 residues: CASSPVGTSGSSYEQYF. The CDR3 DNA reads as TGTGCCAGCAGCCCCGTTGGGACTAGCGGGAGTTCCTACGAGCAGTACTTC.

This clonotype was detected ten times or more. The V gene is TRBV6-5, the J gene TRBJ2-7; 10 positions match TRBD1. J gave up 5 bases and V 0 bases, and 10 bases lay outside the gene matches. This CDR3 has 17 residues. CDR1 is MNHEY, CDR2 SVGAGI, per germline. CDR3: CASSYSSGQGVGDEQYF. CDR3 nucleotides: TGTGCCAGCAGTTACTCGAGTGGACAGGGGGTCGGGGACGAGCAGTACTTC.

This clonotype was seen repeatedly, ten times or more. J is TRBJ1-6 and V is TRBV19; D might be TRBD1 (5 bases). Germline V lookup: CDR1 LNHDA, CDR2 SQIVND (reference sequence). V lost 5 bases and J 9 bases, leaving 11 bases between the germline ends. This CDR3 has 13 amino acids. CDR3 bases: TGTGCCAGTAGTCCGGGGACTGTTTCACCCCTCCACTTT. It is translated as CASSPGTVSPLHF.

The table lists this clonotype with many counts. The chain recombines TRBV4-3 with TRBJ2-5, with TRBD1 as a possible D gene (6 bases). Germline lookup yields CDR1 LGHNA and CDR2 YSLEER. With 4 bases removed from V and 5 bases from J, the gap between germline ends came to 17 bases. The CDR3 runs 15 residues. The CDR3 is CASSPRPGTPETQYF. In DNA, the CDR3 is TGCGCCAGCAGCCCCCGCCCCGGGACACCTGAGACCCAGTACTTC.

This clonotype appeared many times. The chain joins TRBV29-1 to TRBJ2-7, with D unresolved. Germline V gene lookup returns CDR1 SQVTM and CDR2 ANQGSEA. The CDR3 runs to 11 residues. The V end was cut by 7 bases, the J end by 6 bases, with 13 bases between. As DNA, the CDR3 is TGCAGCGCCTCTGAAAGGGCCGAGCAGTACTTC. Encoded protein: CSASERAEQYF.

This chain connects TRBV6-2 or TRBV6-3 to TRBJ1-2; 7 nucleotides line up with TRBD1. Looked up from germline, CDR1 is MNHEY and CDR2 is SVGEGT. The CDR3 totals 19 residues. The V gene end was trimmed by 6 bases and the J gene end by 3 bases; junction bases not matched to a gene: 22. The CDR3, as DNA: TGTGCCAGCAGCTACCGAGGGGGCACCAGGGGCAATTCGTACTATGGCTACACCTTC. As protein: CASSYRGGTRGNSYYGYTF.

V and J are TRBV28 and TRBJ1-2; D unclear. V was clipped by 3 bases and J by 0 bases, with 11 bases between them. Germline-derived CDR1 and CDR2 are MDHEN and SYDVKM. The CDR3 extends over 15 amino acids. The CDR3, as DNA: TGTGCCAGCAGTTTGTCCCTTCTAGCTAACTATGGCTACACCTTC. This sequence encodes CASSLSLLANYGYTF.

This clonotype was seen at least ten times. The chain carries TRBV16 and TRBJ2-7; 7 nucleotides line up with TRBD2. From germline, CDR1 is KGHSY and CDR2 FQNENV. The CDR3 contains 13 residues. V was pared by 4 bases and J by 2 bases, with 2 bases of the junction left unmatched. DNA for the CDR3: TGTGCCAGCAGCCGGGCGGGGGCCTACGAGCAGTACTTC. Protein product: CASSRAGAYEQYF.

This clonotype was found many times. This rearrangement joins TRBV19 to TRBJ2-2, with D maybe TRBD1 (6 bases). CDR1 and CDR2 (germline): LNHDA, SQIVND (reference sequence). Trimming took off 7 bases at V and 4 bases at J, with 13 bases between the two ends. The CDR3 spans 14 residues. The CDR3 sequence is CASTGGRGTGELFF. CDR3 bases: TGTGCCAGTACCGGCGGCAGGGGCACCGGGGAGCTGTTTTTT.

In its sample, this clonotype was seen many times. The genes are TRBV29-1 and TRBJ1-2; D is ambiguous. This CDR3 is built from 14 residues. Germline V CDR1 and CDR2: SQVTM, ANQGSEA. With 4 bases removed from V and 3 bases from J, the gap between germline ends came to 15 bases. Here the CDR3 reads CSVVDAGRYYGYTF. The CDR3 DNA reads TGCAGCGTTGTTGATGCGGGCCGGTACTATGGCTACACCTTC.